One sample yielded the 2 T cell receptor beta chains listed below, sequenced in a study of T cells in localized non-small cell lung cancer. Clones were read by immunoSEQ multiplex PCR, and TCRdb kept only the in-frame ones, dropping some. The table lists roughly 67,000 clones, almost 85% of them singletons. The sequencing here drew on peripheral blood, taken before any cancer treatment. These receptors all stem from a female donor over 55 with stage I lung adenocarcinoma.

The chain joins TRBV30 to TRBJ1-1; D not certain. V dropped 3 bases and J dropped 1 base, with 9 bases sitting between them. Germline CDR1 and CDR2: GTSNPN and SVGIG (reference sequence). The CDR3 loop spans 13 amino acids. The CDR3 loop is CAWRPSENTEAFF. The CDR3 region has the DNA TGTGCCTGGAGGCCCAGCGAGAACACTGAAGCTTTCTTT.

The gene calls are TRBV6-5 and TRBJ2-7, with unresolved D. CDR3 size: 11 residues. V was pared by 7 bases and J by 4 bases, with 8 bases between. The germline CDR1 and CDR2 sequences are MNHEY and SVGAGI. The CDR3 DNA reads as TGTGCCAGCAAAACGACGTACGAGCAGTACTTC. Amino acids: CASKTTYEQYF.